The entry that follows covers one TCR beta chain sequence. Its specificity is not known. The data derive from a study of cytomegalovirus exposure and HLA in healthy donors. At the level of the study: The same platform as the roughly 700 first-cohort repertoires was used for the 120 or so validation repertoires, a later analysis reported.

The study, taken as a whole, reports: In vitro confirmation showed three CMV-associated chains to be CMV antigen specific. Rarity marked most TCR sequences, yet some public TCRs occurred in many donors. The study designated some 180 TCR beta chains cytomegalovirus-associated.

The method was immunoSEQ multiplex PCR; TCRdb's version includes in-frame clones alone and lacks a portion of them. Of approximately 99,000 clones in the sample, over 75% are singletons; the top ten hold roughly 3%. This clonotype was obtained from a young woman in good health and CMV-seronegative. Input material: PBMCs.

For the CDR3, the DNA is TGTGCCAGCAGCCTAACTCTGGGTTTTGGAGAGACCGGGGAGCTGTTTTTT. Its translation is CASSLTLGFGETGELFF. The J gene is TRBJ2-2, the V gene TRBV7-7; D unresolved. The CDR3 sequence is 17 residues long. From germline, CDR1 is SSHAT and CDR2 FNYEAQ (reference sequence). With 5 bases removed from V and 5 bases from J, the gap between germline ends came to 21 bases.